The 24 T cell receptor beta chains reported below all come from one sample, sequenced in a study of ipilimumab plus nivolumab after autologous stem cell transplantation. Repertoires were generated with immunoSEQ multiplex PCR, while TCRdb's copy carries only in-frame clones and drops some. The sample consists of 15,000 to 20,000 clones, roughly three quarters of them appearing once. The source was PBMCs, collected in a trial of ipilimumab plus nivolumab as post-transplant consolidation. The receptors stem from a male donor with diffuse large B-cell lymphoma.

This clone was found a few times. V gene TRBV7-3 combines with J gene TRBJ2-3; 7 bases line up with TRBD1. This CDR3 is built from 15 residues. CDR1 and CDR2 (germline): SGHTA, FQGTGA. J gave up 2 bases and V 5 bases, and 7 bases lay outside the gene matches. The CDR3 DNA is TGTGCCAGCAGCCCTCTGGGACAGTCCACAGATACGCAGTATTTT. As protein: CASSPLGQSTDTQYF.

The chain is built from TRBV9 and TRBJ2-7; TRBD2 matches 14 bases. CDR1 is SGDLS, CDR2 YYNGEE, per germline. V lost 4 bases and J lost 6; bases outside the gene matches: 9. This CDR3 has 16 residues. The CDR3 sequence: CASSPQTSGRVGEQYF. The CDR3 nucleotides read TGTGCCAGCAGCCCCCAGACTAGCGGGAGGGTTGGCGAGCAGTACTTC.

The J gene is TRBJ2-5, the V gene TRBV27; TRBD1 might be the D (6 bases). The end of the DNA fits TRBJ2-7 better, so the J call may be wrong. The CDR3 is made up of 16 amino acids. Germline loops: CDR1 MNHEY, CDR2 SMNVEV (reference sequence). Written as DNA, the CDR3 is TGTGCCAGCAGTTTATCCCCCTGGGGGACAACCGGCGAGCAGTACTTC. Translated, it gives CASSLSPWGTTGEQYF.

The chain employs TRBV19 and TRBJ2-3; D might be TRBD2 (5 bases). Germline CDR1 reads LNHDA; CDR2 reads SQIVND (reference sequence). This CDR3 comprises 16 residues. The V and J ends lost 6 bases and 6 bases respectively, with 22 bases between them. The CDR3: CASSERDRARGDTQYF. CDR3 sequence (DNA): TGTGCCAGTAGCGAGAGGGATAGGGCCCGAGGGGATACGCAGTATTTT.

V usage is TRBV10-3 and J usage is TRBJ1-2; D is unresolved. The CDR3 has 15 residues. Germline CDR1 and CDR2: ENHRY and SYGVKD. The V and J ends lost 3 bases and 4 bases respectively, with 15 bases between them. DNA of the CDR3: TGTGCCATCAGTGAAGGTGACTTATTCGGCTATGGCTACACCTTC. It yields the protein CAISEGDLFGYGYTF.

The V call is TRBV7-9, the J call TRBJ2-2; 7 bases line up with TRBD1. The germline V gene encodes CDR1 SEHNR and CDR2 FQNEAQ (reference sequence). The CDR3 spans 15 residues. The trim removed 5 bases at V and 0 bases at J, leaving 3 bases unmatched. The DNA for the CDR3 is TGTGCCAGCAGCCTCCAGGGGGCGAACACCGGGGAGCTGTTTTTT. Encoded protein: CASSLQGANTGELFF.

V and J are TRBV6-1 and TRBJ1-4; perhaps TRBD1 as D (6 bases). V was pared by 9 bases and J by 3 bases, with 11 bases between. This CDR3 has 13 amino acids. Per the germline V gene, CDR1 is MNHNS and CDR2 is SASEGT. CDR3 amino acids: CASRTVPNEKLFF. CDR3 DNA sequence: TGTGCCAGTAGGACAGTACCTAATGAAAAACTGTTTTTT.

This chain links TRBV5-1 with TRBJ2-3, with 10 positions matching TRBD2. Germline CDR1 is SGHRS and CDR2 is YFSETQ. The trim removed 1 base at V and 0 bases at J, leaving 2 bases unmatched. The CDR3 length is 16 residues. CDR3 amino acids: CASSLNSGGSTDTQYF. CDR3 in DNA: TGCGCCAGCAGCTTGAATAGCGGGGGGAGCACAGATACGCAGTATTTT.

The V and J genes are TRBV7-2 and TRBJ2-5; no definite D call. The CDR3 spans 13 residues. Germline loops: CDR1 SGHTA, CDR2 FQGNSA. V was pared by 1 base and J by 3 bases, with 6 bases between. The CDR3 sequence is CASSLGLKETQYF. CDR3 DNA: TGTGCCAGCAGCTTAGGTCTGAAAGAGACCCAGTACTTC. Variable domain in full (rest from reference TRBV7-2 and TRBJ2-5): GAGVSQSPSNKVTEKGKDVELRCDPISGHTALYWYRQSLGQGLEFLIYFQGNSAPDKSGLPSDRFSAERTGGSVSTLTIQRTQQEDSAVYLCASSLGLKETQYFGPGTRLLVL.

The chain employs TRBV10-1 and TRBJ2-7, with unresolved D. Trimming left V 3 bases short and J 7 bases short, with 16 bases between. CDR3 size: 14 residues. CDR1 is WNHNN, CDR2 SYGVQD, per germline (reference sequence). The CDR3 coding sequence is TGCGCCAGCAGTGAAAGGTCCAGCCCTAGGGAGCAGTACTTC. This translates into CASSERSSPREQYF.

The chain carries TRBV18 and TRBJ2-5; D ambiguous. V was cut by 0 bases and J by 1 base, with 9 bases left in between. The CDR3 consists of 15 residues. Germline V gives CDR1 KGHSH, CDR2 LQKENI. CDR3 amino acids: CASSPPVRTQETQYF. The DNA for the CDR3 is TGTGCCAGCTCACCACCGGTCAGGACCCAAGAGACCCAGTACTTC.

The table lists this clone with a few counts. The J gene is TRBJ2-7, the V gene TRBV4-1, with 12 bases fitting TRBD2. The CDR3 length is 16 residues. Germline CDR1 is MGHRA and CDR2 is YSYEKL. V lost 0 bases to trimming and J lost 5 bases; unmatched junction nucleotides: 5. CDR3 region: CASSQEPRLAGDEQYF. CDR3 nucleotides: TGCGCCAGCAGCCAAGAGCCGAGACTAGCGGGAGACGAGCAGTACTTC.

J is TRBJ1-6 and V is TRBV11-2; 7 nucleotides line up with TRBD1. The germline gives CDR1 SGHAT, CDR2 FQNNGV. V shed 1 base, J shed 9 bases, and the junction held 3 bases outside the gene matches. CDR3 size: 14 residues. The CDR3 sequence is CASSLVDRISPLHF. The CDR3 nucleotides are TGTGCCAGCAGCTTAGTGGACAGGATTTCACCCCTCCACTTT.

The CDR3 DNA reads as TGTGCCAGCAGTCAAAATCTTAACCCTGAAGCTTTCTTT. Amino acids: CASSQNLNPEAFF. The J gene is TRBJ1-1, the V gene TRBV6-5; D is uncertain. Germline CDR1 MNHEY, CDR2 SVGAGI. The length of the CDR3 is 13 residues. The V end lost 5 bases, the J end lost 6 bases, and 13 bases lay between the germline ends.

This clone was found once. This chain connects TRBV5-1 to TRBJ2-3, with D tentatively TRBD2 (7 bases). This CDR3 region has 16 residues. V was cut by 4 bases and J by 3 bases, with 18 bases left in between. CDR1 is SGHRS, CDR2 YFSETQ, per germline. In DNA, the CDR3 is TGCGCCAGCAGCACCGGAGGGGGAGGGCCTACAGATACGCAGTATTTT. This sequence encodes CASSTGGGGPTDTQYF.

The chain couples TRBV27 to TRBJ2-7; 8 bases match TRBD2. Germline V CDR1 and CDR2: MNHEY, SMNVEV (reference sequence). V lost 4 bases to trimming and J lost 2 bases; unmatched junction nucleotides: 7. This CDR3 contains 15 residues. Here the CDR3 DNA reads TGTGCCAGCAGTTCGGGTAGCGGGGCCACCTACGAGCAGTACTTC. Protein product: CASSSGSGATYEQYF.

This chain joins TRBV10-1 and TRBJ2-1; either TRBD1 or TRBD2 may supply D (5 bases each). V was shortened by 8 bases and J by 3 bases, with 11 bases between the two germline ends. The CDR3 has 13 residues. From germline, CDR1 is WNHNN and CDR2 SYGVQD (reference sequence). CDR3 nucleotides: TGCGCCAGCGGGGGAAACCTCTACAATGAGCAGTTCTTC. Amino acids: CASGGNLYNEQFF.

This clone was seen a few times. The chain couples TRBV10-3 to TRBJ2-7; D gene unclear. The CDR3 is made up of 16 amino acids. In germline, CDR1 is ENHRY, CDR2 SYGVKD. Trimming removed 0 bases at V and 5 bases at J, with 17 bases between. The CDR3 region has the DNA TGTGCCATCAGTGAGTCTGTTCGGTCATCCAGAAACGAGCAGTACTTC. This translates into CAISESVRSSRNEQYF.

This chain joins TRBV5-6 and TRBJ2-5; a weak D match, TRBD2 (6 bases). Trimming removed 0 bases from V and 2 bases from J, with 8 bases in between. Germline CDR1 reads SGHDT; CDR2 reads YYEEEE. This CDR3 is built from 14 residues. CDR3 in DNA: TGTGCCAGCAGCTTGGGGGCGGGACAAGAGACCCAGTACTTC. Amino acids: CASSLGAGQETQYF.

The rearrangement joins TRBV23-1 to TRBJ2-5; D is possibly TRBD1 (5 bases). The J call is in doubt because the DNA end fits TRBJ2-7 better. TRBV23-1 is labeled an ORF, and its function is uncertain. The CDR3 length is 16 residues. The CDR3 DNA follows: TGCGCCAGCAGTCCCTGGTTGGGCCAGGGCGATGACGAGCAGTACTTC. It yields the protein CASSPWLGQGDDEQYF.

CDR3 sequence: CASSTRFGGTYNEQFF. In DNA, the CDR3 is TGTGCCAGCAGCACACGCTTCGGGGGCACCTACAATGAGCAGTTCTTC. The chain couples TRBV13 to TRBJ2-1; perhaps D is TRBD1 or TRBD2 (6 bases each). Germline loops: CDR1 PRHDT, CDR2 FYEKMQ (reference sequence). V was cut by 5 bases and J by 2 bases, with 16 bases left in between. The CDR3 contains 16 residues.

This chain uses TRBV11-3 with TRBJ2-7, with 7 bases lining up with TRBD2. The V and J ends lost 5 bases and 4 bases, in that order; junction bases with no gene match: 11. Germline V gene sequence: CDR1 SGHNT, CDR2 YENEEA. CDR3 size: 15 residues. CDR3 coding DNA: TGTGCCAGCAGCCCGCGCGTGGTTAGCGGGTACGAGCAGTACTTC. Protein sequence: CASSPRVVSGYEQYF.

The V and J genes are TRBV7-9 and TRBJ1-1; 9 bases fit TRBD1. J lost 7 bases, V lost 5 bases, and 8 bases had no gene match. From germline, CDR1 is SEHNR and CDR2 FQNEAQ (reference sequence). This CDR3 is built from 14 residues. CDR3 coding DNA: TGTGCCAGCAGCGGGCACAGGGGGCAGGGTGAAGCTTTCTTT. Its protein is CASSGHRGQGEAFF.

The CDR3 nucleotides are TGTGCCAGTAGTATCGGCAGGAGTCCAGATACGCAGTATTTT. Translation gives CASSIGRSPDTQYF. The rearrangement joins TRBV19 to TRBJ2-3, with D unresolved. The CDR3 loop spans 14 amino acids. Trimming stripped 3 bases from V and 4 bases from J, with 11 bases between. Germline V gene lookup returns CDR1 LNHDA and CDR2 SQIVND (reference sequence). The variable domain in full, with the rest retrieved from reference TRBV19 and TRBJ2-3, is DGGITQSPKYLFRKEGQNVTLSCEQNLNHDAMYWYRQDPGQGLRLIYYSQIVNDFQKGDIAEGYSVSREKKESFPLTVTSAQKNPTAFYLCASSIGRSPDTQYFGPGTRLTVL.